Each of the 25 T cell receptor beta chains below was sequenced from the same sample in a study of alternative splicing in chronic myeloid leukemia remission. Each library started from roughly 950 ng total RNA with poly-A enrichment. TCRdb reanalyzed the bulk RNA-seq reads and collapses them to one entry per CDR3 protein, without DNA. Altogether under 200 distinct CDR3 sequences are present, 85% to 95% being singletons, with the ten largest covering roughly 16%. Sequencing was carried out using PBMCs. The receptors stem from a person in their thirties or forties in good health.

The chain links TRBV11-2 to TRBJ2-7; TCRdb lists TRBD2, though no DNA is available to test this call. Germline CDR1 and CDR2: SGHAT and FQNNGV. This CDR3 has 15 amino acids. This CDR3 is CASSLEGDRTYEQYF.

The chain recombines TRBV6-6 with TRBJ1-3. Germline V CDR1 and CDR2: MNHNY, SVGAGI (reference sequence). This CDR3 region has 14 residues. The CDR3 reads CASSFDRNGNTIYF.

V gene TRBV10-1 combines with J gene TRBJ1-1; TCRdb names TRBD1, which stays unverified in the absence of DNA. The CDR3 contains 14 residues. Germline loops: CDR1 WNHNN, CDR2 SYGVQD (reference sequence). The CDR3 reads CASSEFGTGIEAFF.

A single count supports this clonotype. V usage is TRBV20-1 and J usage is TRBJ1-5. This CDR3 spans 14 amino acids. Germline V gene lookup returns CDR1 DFQATT and CDR2 SNEGSKA (reference sequence). CDR3 residues: CSASLGTDTWPQHF.

The chain carries TRBV20-1 and TRBJ2-7; TCRdb gives TRBD2 as the D gene, but with no DNA this cannot be confirmed. The CDR3 loop spans 15 amino acids. Germline V lookup: CDR1 DFQATT, CDR2 SNEGSKA (reference sequence). CDR3 residues: CSASETGTSLGEQYF.

V is TRBV2 and J is TRBJ2-7. Per the germline V gene, CDR1 is SNHLY and CDR2 is FYNNEI. CDR3 length equals 13 residues. CDR3 in amino acids: CASSVSETYEQYF.

The rearrangement joins TRBV6-6 to TRBJ2-7; the TRBD2 assignment by TCRdb is unverifiable without DNA. The CDR3 has 14 amino acids. Germline CDR1 reads MNHNY; CDR2 reads SVGAGI (reference sequence). This CDR3 reads CASSYSQGAYEQYF.

The CDR3 sequence: CASRTGGDTGELFF. The rearrangement links TRBV6-5 to TRBJ2-2; TCRdb's D gene call, TRBD2, goes unchecked for lack of DNA. The CDR3 is 14 amino acids. In germline, CDR1 is MNHEY, CDR2 SVGAGI.

V is TRBV20-1 and J is TRBJ1-2. Looked up from germline, CDR1 is DFQATT and CDR2 is SNEGSKA (reference sequence). The CDR3 runs 12 residues. The CDR3 is CSASTGVYGYTF.

The chain couples TRBV20-1 to TRBJ1-1. CDR3 length: 13 residues. The germline gives CDR1 DFQATT, CDR2 SNEGSKA (reference sequence). CDR3 sequence reads: CSATGGANTEAFF.

This CDR3 reads CASSLFKNRNYGYTF. This chain links TRBV5-6 with TRBJ1-2. In germline, CDR1 is SGHDT, CDR2 YYEEEE. There are 15 residues in the CDR3.

V usage is TRBV20-1 and J usage is TRBJ1-1. Germline CDR1 DFQATT, CDR2 SNEGSKA (reference sequence). The CDR3 extends over 16 amino acids. The CDR3 sequence is CSASGAKGIVDTEAFF.

The V and J genes are TRBV27 and TRBJ2-3; with no DNA, the TCRdb D assignment of TRBD1 cannot be verified. The CDR3 is 15 residues long. Germline V gives CDR1 MNHEY, CDR2 SMNVEV (reference sequence). CDR3 residues: CASSFGDRATDTQYF.

The J gene is TRBJ2-7, the V gene TRBV30; TCRdb lists TRBD1, though no DNA is available to test this call. The CDR3 runs to 13 residues. Germline V gives CDR1 GTSNPN, CDR2 SVGIG (reference sequence). CDR3 amino acids: CAWSVDSSYEQYF.

This chain links TRBV25-1 with TRBJ2-2; checking the TCRdb D call of TRBD2 is not possible without DNA. The CDR3 loop spans 15 amino acids. From germline, CDR1 is MGHDK and CDR2 SYGVNS. CDR3 region: CASSDSQANTGELFF.

The chain couples TRBV11-2 to TRBJ2-7; TCRdb calls TRBD2, which cannot be checked without DNA. This CDR3 comprises 19 residues. Germline V lookup: CDR1 SGHAT, CDR2 FQNNGV. This CDR3 reads CASSLRGLAGHLSSYEQYF.

This clonotype came up once. The rearrangement uses TRBV24/OR9-2 and TRBJ2-1; TCRdb's D call, TRBD2, is unchecked because there is no DNA. TRBV24/OR9-2 is an open reading frame, and its role is uncertain. There are 17 residues in the CDR3. The CDR3 is CATSDTGQSSSYNEQFF.

The V and J genes are TRBV4-2 and TRBJ2-7; the D call of TRBD1 rests on TCRdb alone, since no DNA is present to check it. Looked up from germline, CDR1 is LGHNA and CDR2 is YNFKEQ. CDR3 length: 16 amino acids. The CDR3 sequence is CASSDTPGQVSYEQYF.

This clonotype was recorded once. This chain links TRBV27 with TRBJ2-1; no DNA is available, so the TRBD1 call from TCRdb remains unchecked. Germline CDR1 is MNHEY and CDR2 is SMNVEV (reference sequence). The CDR3 totals 12 residues. CDR3 protein: CASRTPRNEQFF.

The chain couples TRBV27 to TRBJ2-7; with no DNA, the TCRdb D assignment of TRBD2 cannot be verified. There are 15 residues in the CDR3. Germline CDR1 reads MNHEY; CDR2 reads SMNVEV (reference sequence). CDR3 sequence: CASRPATGLGYEQYF.

The CDR3 loop is CASSARDRGPDGYTF. The rearrangement joins TRBV6-1 to TRBJ1-2; absent DNA, TCRdb's TRBD1 call cannot be checked. The CDR3 spans 15 residues. Germline CDR1 reads MNHNS; CDR2 reads SASEGT.

This chain joins TRBV5-1 and TRBJ2-7; the TRBD2 assignment by TCRdb is unverifiable without DNA. CDR3 length equals 14 residues. CDR1 is SGHRS, CDR2 YFSETQ, per germline. CDR3 protein: CASSGESGGYEQYF.

V is TRBV11-2 and J is TRBJ2-2; the TCRdb call, TRBD2, lacks DNA for checking. The germline V gene encodes CDR1 SGHAT and CDR2 FQNNGV. The CDR3 covers 16 residues. CDR3 sequence: CASSLDYRGNTGELFF.

This chain uses TRBV5-6 with TRBJ1-2; the D call of TRBD1 rests on TCRdb alone, since no DNA is present to check it. CDR3 length equals 14 residues. Germline CDR1 SGHDT, CDR2 YYEEEE. The CDR3 is CASRRQGTNYGYTF.

The chain couples TRBV6-5 to TRBJ1-6. CDR1 MNHEY and CDR2 SVGAGI come from the germline V gene. The CDR3 totals 13 residues. This CDR3 is CASSPTFNSPLHF.